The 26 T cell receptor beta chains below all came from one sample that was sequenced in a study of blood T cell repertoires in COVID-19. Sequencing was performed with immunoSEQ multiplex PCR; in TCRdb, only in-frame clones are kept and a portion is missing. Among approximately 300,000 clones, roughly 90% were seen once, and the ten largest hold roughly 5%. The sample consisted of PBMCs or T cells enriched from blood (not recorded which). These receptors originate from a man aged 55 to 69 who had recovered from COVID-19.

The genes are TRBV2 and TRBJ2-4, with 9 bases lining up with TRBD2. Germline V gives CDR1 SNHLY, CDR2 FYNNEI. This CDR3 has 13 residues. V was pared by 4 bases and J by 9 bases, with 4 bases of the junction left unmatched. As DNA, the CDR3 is TGTGCCAGCAGTGTAGCGGGAGAGGGCATTCAGTACTTC. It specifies CASSVAGEGIQYF.

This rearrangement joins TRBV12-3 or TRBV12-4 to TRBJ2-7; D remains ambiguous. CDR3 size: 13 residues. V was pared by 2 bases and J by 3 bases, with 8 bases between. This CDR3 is CASSLTEFYEQYF. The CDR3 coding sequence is TGTGCCAGCAGTTTAACAGAATTCTACGAGCAGTACTTC.

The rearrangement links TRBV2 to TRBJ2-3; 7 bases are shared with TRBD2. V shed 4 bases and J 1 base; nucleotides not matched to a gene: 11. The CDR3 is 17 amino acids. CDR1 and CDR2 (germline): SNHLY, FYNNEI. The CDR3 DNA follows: TGTGCCAGCAGTGCCACCCCGGGACTACCACGCACAGATACGCAGTATTTT. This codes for CASSATPGLPRTDTQYF.

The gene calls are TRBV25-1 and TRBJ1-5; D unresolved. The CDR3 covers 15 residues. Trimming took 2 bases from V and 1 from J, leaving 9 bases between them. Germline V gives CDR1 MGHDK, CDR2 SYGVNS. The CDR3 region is CASSEAGPSNQPQHF. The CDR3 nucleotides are TGTGCCAGCAGTGAAGCGGGTCCAAGCAATCAGCCCCAGCATTTT. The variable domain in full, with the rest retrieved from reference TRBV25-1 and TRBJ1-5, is EADIYQTPRYLVIGTGKKITLECSQTMGHDKMYWYQQDPGMELHLIHYSYGVNSTEKGDLSSESTVSRIRTEHFPLTLESARPSHTSQYLCASSEAGPSNQPQHFGDGTRLSIL.

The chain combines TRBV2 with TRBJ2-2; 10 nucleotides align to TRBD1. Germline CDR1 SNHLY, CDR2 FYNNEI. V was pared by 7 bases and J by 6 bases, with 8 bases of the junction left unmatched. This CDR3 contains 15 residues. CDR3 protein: CASTVDRGFAGELFF. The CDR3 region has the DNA TGTGCCAGCACCGTGGACAGGGGGTTCGCCGGGGAGCTGTTTTTT. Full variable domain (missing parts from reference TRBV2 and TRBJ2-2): EPEVTQTPSHQVTQMGQEVILRCVPISNHLYFYWYRQILGQKVEFLVSFYNNEISEKSEIFDDQFSVERPDGSNFTLKIRSTKLEDSAMYFCASTVDRGFAGELFFGEGSRLTVL.

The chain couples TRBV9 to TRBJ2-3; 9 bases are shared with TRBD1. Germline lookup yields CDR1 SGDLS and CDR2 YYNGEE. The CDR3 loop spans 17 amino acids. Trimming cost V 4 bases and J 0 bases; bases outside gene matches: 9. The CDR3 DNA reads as TGTGCCAGCAGCCAGATTACAGGGGGCGGGAGCACAGATACGCAGTATTTT. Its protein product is CASSQITGGGSTDTQYF. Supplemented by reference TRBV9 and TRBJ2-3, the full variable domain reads DSGVTQTPKHLITATGQRVTLRCSPRSGDLSVYWYQQSLDQGLQFLIQYYNGEERAKGNILERFSAQQFPDLHSELNLSSLELGDSALYFCASSQITGGGSTDTQYFGPGTRLTVL.

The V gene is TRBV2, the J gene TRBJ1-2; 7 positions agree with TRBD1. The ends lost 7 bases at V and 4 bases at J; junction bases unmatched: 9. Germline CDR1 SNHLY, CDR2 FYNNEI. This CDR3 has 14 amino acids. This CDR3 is CASTRDRGSYGYTF. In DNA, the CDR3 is TGTGCCAGCACTCGGGACAGAGGATCCTATGGCTACACCTTC.

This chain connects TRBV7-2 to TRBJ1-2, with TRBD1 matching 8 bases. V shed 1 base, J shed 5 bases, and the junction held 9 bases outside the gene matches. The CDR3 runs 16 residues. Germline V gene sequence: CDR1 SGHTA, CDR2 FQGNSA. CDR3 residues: CASSLVSGTGHYGYTF. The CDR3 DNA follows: TGTGCCAGCAGCTTAGTCTCCGGGACAGGACATTATGGCTACACCTTC. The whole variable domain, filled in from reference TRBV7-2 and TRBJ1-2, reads GAGVSQSPSNKVTEKGKDVELRCDPISGHTALYWYRQSLGQGLEFLIYFQGNSAPDKSGLPSDRFSAERTGGSVSTLTIQRTQQEDSAVYLCASSLVSGTGHYGYTFGSGTRLTVV.

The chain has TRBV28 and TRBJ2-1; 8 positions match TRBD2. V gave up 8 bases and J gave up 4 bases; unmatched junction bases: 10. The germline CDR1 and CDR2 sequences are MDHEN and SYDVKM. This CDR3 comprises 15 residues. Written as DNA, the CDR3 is TGTGCCAGCGATAGGTGGGCGGGAGGATACAATGAGCAGTTCTTC. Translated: CASDRWAGGYNEQFF.

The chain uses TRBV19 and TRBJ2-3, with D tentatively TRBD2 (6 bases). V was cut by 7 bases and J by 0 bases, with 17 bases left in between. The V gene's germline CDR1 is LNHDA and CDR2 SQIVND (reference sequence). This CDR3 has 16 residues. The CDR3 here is CASTPVGGSSTDTQYF. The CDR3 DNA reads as TGTGCCAGTACTCCCGTTGGGGGGAGTAGCACAGATACGCAGTATTTT. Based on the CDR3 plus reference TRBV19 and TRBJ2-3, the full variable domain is DGGITQSPKYLFRKEGQNVTLSCEQNLNHDAMYWYRQDPGQGLRLIYYSQIVNDFQKGDIAEGYSVSREKKESFPLTVTSAQKNPTAFYLCASTPVGGSSTDTQYFGPGTRLTVL.

The CDR3: CASSQDNALAGPEQFF. The DNA for the CDR3 is TGTGCCAGCAGCCAAGATAACGCACTAGCGGGACCTGAGCAGTTCTTC. The rearrangement links TRBV3-1 (or the pseudogene TRBV3-2) to TRBJ2-1, with TRBD2 matching 10 bases. V shed 0 bases and J 9 bases; nucleotides not matched to a gene: 8. CDR1 LGHDT and CDR2 YNNKEL come from the germline V gene (reference sequence). CDR3 length: 16 amino acids.

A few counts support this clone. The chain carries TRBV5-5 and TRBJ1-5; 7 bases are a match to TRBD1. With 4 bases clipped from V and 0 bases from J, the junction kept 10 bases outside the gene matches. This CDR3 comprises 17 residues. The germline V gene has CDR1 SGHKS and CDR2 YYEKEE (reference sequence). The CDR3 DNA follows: TGTGCCAGCAGCCCCCAACAGGGGTCGTATAGCAATCAGCCCCAGCATTTT. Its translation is CASSPQQGSYSNQPQHF.

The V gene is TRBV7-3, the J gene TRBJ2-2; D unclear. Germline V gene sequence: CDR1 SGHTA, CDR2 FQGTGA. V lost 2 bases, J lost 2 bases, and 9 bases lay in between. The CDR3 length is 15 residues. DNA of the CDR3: TGTGCCAGCAGCTTAGGGCAGGCTAACACCGGGGAGCTGTTTTTT. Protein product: CASSLGQANTGELFF. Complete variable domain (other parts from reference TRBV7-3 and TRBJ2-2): GAGVSQTPSNKVTEKGKYVELRCDPISGHTALYWYRQSLGQGPEFLIYFQGTGAADDSGLPNDRFFAVRPEGSVSTLKIQRTERGDSAVYLCASSLGQANTGELFFGEGSRLTVL.

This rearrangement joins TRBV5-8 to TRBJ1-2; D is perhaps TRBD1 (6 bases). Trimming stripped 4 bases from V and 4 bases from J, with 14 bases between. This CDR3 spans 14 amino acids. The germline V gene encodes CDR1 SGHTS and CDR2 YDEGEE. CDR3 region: CASSPTGSLYGYTF. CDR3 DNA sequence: TGTGCCAGCAGCCCGACAGGAAGCCTCTATGGCTACACCTTC.

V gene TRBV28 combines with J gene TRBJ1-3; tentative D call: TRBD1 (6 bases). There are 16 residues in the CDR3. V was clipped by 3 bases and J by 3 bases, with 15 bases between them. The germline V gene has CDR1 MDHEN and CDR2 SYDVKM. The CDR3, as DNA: TGTGCCAGCAGTTTCCAGGCGGGGGGCCATGGAAACACCATATATTTT. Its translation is CASSFQAGGHGNTIYF.

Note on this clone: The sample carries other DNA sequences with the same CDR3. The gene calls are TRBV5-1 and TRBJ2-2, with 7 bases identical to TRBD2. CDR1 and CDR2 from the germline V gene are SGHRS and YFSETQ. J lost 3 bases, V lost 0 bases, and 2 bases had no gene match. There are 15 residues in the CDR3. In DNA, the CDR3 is TGCGCCAGCAGCTTGGGACTAGCAGACACCGGGGAGCTGTTTTTT. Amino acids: CASSLGLADTGELFF.

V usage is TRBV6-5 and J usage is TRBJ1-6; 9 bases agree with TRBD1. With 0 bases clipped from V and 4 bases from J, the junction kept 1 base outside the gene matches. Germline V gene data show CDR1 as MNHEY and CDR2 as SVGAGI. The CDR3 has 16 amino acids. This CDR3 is CASSYSGTGYNSPLHF. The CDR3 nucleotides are TGTGCCAGCAGTTACTCAGGGACAGGGTATAATTCACCCCTCCACTTT.

In DNA form, the CDR3 reads TGTGCCAGCAGTCCGGACAGGGGTATCACCGGGGAGCTGTTTTTT. Amino acid sequence: CASSPDRGITGELFF. This chain uses TRBV6-5 with TRBJ2-2; 9 bases map to TRBD1. The V gene end was trimmed by 5 bases and the J gene end by 4 bases; junction bases not matched to a gene: 5. The length of the CDR3 is 15 residues. The germline V gene has CDR1 MNHEY and CDR2 SVGAGI.

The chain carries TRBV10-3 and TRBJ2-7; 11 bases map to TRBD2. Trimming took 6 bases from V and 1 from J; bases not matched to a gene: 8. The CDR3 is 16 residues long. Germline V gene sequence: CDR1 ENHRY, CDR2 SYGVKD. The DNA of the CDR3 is TGTGCCATCAGGAGTACTAGCGGGAGCATGTCCTACGAGCAGTACTTC. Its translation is CAIRSTSGSMSYEQYF.

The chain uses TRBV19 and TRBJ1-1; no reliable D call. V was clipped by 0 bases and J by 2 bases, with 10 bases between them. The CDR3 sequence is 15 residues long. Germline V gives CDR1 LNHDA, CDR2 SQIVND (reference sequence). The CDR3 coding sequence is TGTGCCAGTAGTATAGATGGTGGACTAAACACTGAAGCTTTCTTT. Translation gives CASSIDGGLNTEAFF.

CDR3 bases: TGTGCCAGCAGCCCCCAGACAGGGATCTACAATGAGCAGTTCTTC. It yields the protein CASSPQTGIYNEQFF. The chain uses TRBV7-3 and TRBJ2-1, with TRBD1 matching 7 bases. The V gene end was trimmed by 5 bases and the J gene end by 3 bases; junction bases not matched to a gene: 7. The CDR3 consists of 15 residues. The germline CDR1 and CDR2 sequences are SGHTA and FQGTGA.

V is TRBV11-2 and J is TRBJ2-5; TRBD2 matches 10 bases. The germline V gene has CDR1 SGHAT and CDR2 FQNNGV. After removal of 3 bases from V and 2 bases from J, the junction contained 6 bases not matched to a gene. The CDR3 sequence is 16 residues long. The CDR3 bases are TGTGCCAGCAGCTTTCGGACTAGCGGAACTCAAGAGACCCAGTACTTC. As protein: CASSFRTSGTQETQYF.

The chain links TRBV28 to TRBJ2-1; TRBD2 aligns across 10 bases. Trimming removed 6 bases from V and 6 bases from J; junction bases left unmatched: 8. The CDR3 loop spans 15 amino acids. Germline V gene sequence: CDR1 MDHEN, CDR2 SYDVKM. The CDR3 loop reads CASRQHTSGANEQFF. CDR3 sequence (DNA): TGTGCCAGCAGACAACACACTAGCGGGGCCAATGAGCAGTTCTTC.

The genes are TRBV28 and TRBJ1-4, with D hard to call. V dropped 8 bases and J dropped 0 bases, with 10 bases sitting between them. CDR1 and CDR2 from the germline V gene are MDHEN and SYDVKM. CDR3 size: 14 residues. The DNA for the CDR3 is TGTGCCAGCCAGTCCATCGCAACTAATGAAAAACTGTTTTTT. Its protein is CASQSIATNEKLFF. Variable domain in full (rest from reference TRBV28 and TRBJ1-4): DVKVTQSSRYLVKRTGEKVFLECVQDMDHENMFWYRQDPGLGLRLIYFSYDVKMKEKGDIPEGYSVSREKKERFSLILESASTNQTSMYLCASQSIATNEKLFFGSGTQLSVL.

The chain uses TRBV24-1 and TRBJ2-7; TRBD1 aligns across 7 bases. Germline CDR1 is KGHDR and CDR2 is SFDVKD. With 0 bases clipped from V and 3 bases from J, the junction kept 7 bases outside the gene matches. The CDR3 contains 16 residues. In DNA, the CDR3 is TGTGCCACCAGTGATTTGGACAGGGCTACCTACTACGAGCAGTACTTC. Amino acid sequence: CATSDLDRATYYEQYF.

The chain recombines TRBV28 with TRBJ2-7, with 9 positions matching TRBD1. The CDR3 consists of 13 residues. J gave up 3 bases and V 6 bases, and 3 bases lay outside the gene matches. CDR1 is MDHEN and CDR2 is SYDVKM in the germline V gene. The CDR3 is CASSNRGLYEQYF. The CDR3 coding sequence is TGTGCCAGCAGCAACAGGGGGCTCTACGAGCAGTACTTC.